The present T cell receptor (beta chain) was sequenced within a study of circulating and synovial CD4+ cells in juvenile arthritis (dated by TCRdb to the mid-2010s). Study-level background: TCRbeta CDR3 repertoires of circulating HLA-DR+ CD4 T cells, bulk blood CD4 T cells and synovial CD4 T cells were compared within each patient. The goal of the repertoire sequencing was to confirm that synovial clonotypes were enriched in a circulating synovial-like CD4 T cell subset.

As for this clone: Its antigen is currently not known. Base qualities are not at hand, and no much larger clone is one base apart.

The research as a whole found: Because overlap with synovium was found to increase with sequencing depth, the full repertoire overlap was likely underestimated by the measured shared-clonotype fractions. Circulating pathogenic-like lymphocytes clustered with synovial T cells and shared a substantially higher fraction of CDR3 sequences with synovium than bulk blood. The difference between circulating pathogenic-like lymphocytes and bulk blood T cells was not detected by traditional Vbeta family usage analysis. CPL and bulk blood CD4 samples differed in T cell genome counts by at least an order of magnitude, so sample-size effects were addressed. Synovial and circulating pathogenic-like lymphocyte repertoires were less diverse than bulk blood CD4 repertoires, with some CPL samples as oligoclonal as synovium.

The germline V gene supplies CDR1 MRHNA and CDR2 SNTAGT. Reading from cysteine to phenylalanine, the CDR3 counts 16 amino acids. The entry retains the CDR3 DNA only, 48 bases that are in frame from base 1. Trimming takes 0 bases off V and 5 bases off J; junction bases not matched to a gene: 7. The library was generated by the immunoSEQ multiplex PCR assay. TCRbeta CDR3 sequencing was performed as a commercial service by an external provider. The authors processed their data as follows. The analyses relied on productive nucleotide sequences along with amino acid sequences obtained through in silico translation. Diversity was quantified by Renyi entropy over a range of alpha values, with sample size equalised by taking the median of 200 repeated subsamples. For clustering, the distance between each pair of repertoires was computed as one minus the Chao-modified Jaccard index, which corrected for under-sampling. Frequency-weighted overlap with synovial clonotypes was calculated across 200 sample sizes, using 200 draws without replacement for each, and the value reported was the one at the size of the smaller sample. The source is immuneACCESS, and TCRdb retained only in-frame sequences with V and J called. Part of the clones is not carried over; for the studies checked, unresolved V genes explain less than half of this, and the remainder is unexplained. V and J calls and clone size are as listed in that table; D and trimming were resolved from the DNA. This sample is represented by over 30,000 clones; about 94% of them were singletons. The top ten hold 0.55% to 0.85% of the sample.

Donors of the sequenced samples were patients with active juvenile idiopathic arthritis. Sorting was carried out immediately after cells were thawed, and dead cells were excluded with Live/Dead Fixable Near-IR Stain. This clonotype was sampled from a human donor with juvenile idiopathic arthritis. The sequencing input was CD4+ T cells from blood. This chain is built from TRBV6-4 and TRBJ1-5; 7 junctional bases match TRBD1. The nucleotide sequence reads TGTGCCAGCAGTGACTCGTTAACAGGGGTCGATCAGCCCCAGCATTTT. Its protein reads: CASSDSLTGVDQPQHF.